What follows are 2 T cell receptor beta chains derived from one specimen sequenced in a study of blood T cells in healthy people across ages. Next came a second PCR, run for about 6 to 12 cycles, which used a sample-barcoded 5' primer along with a J-beta primer mix. In TCRdb, the 5' RACE reads were re-called with MiXCR into one record per CDR3 protein. Counted here are 1.8 million or so distinct CDR3 sequences, about two fifths occurring once; the ten biggest clones make up roughly 23%. Input material: blood. These receptors were collected from a human donor in good health.

The genes are TRBV15 and TRBJ1-4, with D possibly being TRBD1 (5 bases). Germline-derived CDR1 and CDR2 are LNHNV and YYDKDF (reference sequence). This CDR3 comprises 15 residues. V gave up 0 bases and J gave up 12 bases, with 17 bases separating them. CDR3 in DNA: TGTGCCACCAGCAGAGATCTGACAGCCCATCGGGAACTGTTTTTT. The encoded protein is CATSRDLTAHRELFF.

This clonotype occurred a few times. V is TRBV19 and J is TRBJ2-1; D is undetermined. CDR1 LNHDA and CDR2 SQIVND come from the germline V gene (reference sequence). The CDR3 length is 13 residues. The germline V and J ends were trimmed by 1 base and 5 bases, with 6 bases remaining between them. CDR3 protein: CASSIGRNNEQFF. In nucleotides, the CDR3 is TGTGCCAGTAGTATAGGCAGGAACAATGAGCAGTTCTTC.